This T cell receptor (beta chain) stems from a study of Ad26.COV2.S vaccination and SARS-CoV-2 variants. Specified treatment: 19 received Ad26.COV2.S at low or high dose, single or two shots; 5 received placebo; per-sample allocation not given. On day 63 after the first injection, vaccine and placebo recipients gave samples. Using immunoSEQ multiplex PCR, the repertoire was profiled, and TCRdb retains in-frame clones only, with some absent. This repertoire shows roughly 510,000 clones, about 83% found once; its top ten account for 9.5% to 15%. Germline CDR1 LNHDA, CDR2 SQIVND (reference sequence). The CDR3 sequence is 12 residues long. V was pared by 10 bases and J by 0 bases, with 4 bases between.

The chain recombines TRBV19 with TRBJ2-6; no reliable D call. This sequence was found in a person aged 18-65 years who received the Ad26.COV2.S COVID-19 vaccine or a placebo. Source: peripheral blood, taken in a trial of Ad26.COV2.S vaccine versus placebo. CDR3 bases: TGTGCCACCACCTCTGGGGCCAACGTCCTGACTTTC. It translates to CATTSGANVLTF.